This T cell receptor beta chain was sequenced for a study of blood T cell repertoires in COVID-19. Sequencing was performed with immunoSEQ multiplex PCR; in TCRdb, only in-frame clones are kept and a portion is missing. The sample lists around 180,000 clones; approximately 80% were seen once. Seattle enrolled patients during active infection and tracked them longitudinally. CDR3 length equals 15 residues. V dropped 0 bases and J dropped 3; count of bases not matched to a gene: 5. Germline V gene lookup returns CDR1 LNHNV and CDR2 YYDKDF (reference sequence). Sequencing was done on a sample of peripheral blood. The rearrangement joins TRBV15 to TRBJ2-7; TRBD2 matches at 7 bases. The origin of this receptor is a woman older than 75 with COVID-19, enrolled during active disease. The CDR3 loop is CATSRDFGGSYEQYF. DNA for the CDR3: TGTGCCACCAGCAGAGATTTCGGGGGGAGCTACGAGCAGTACTTC.